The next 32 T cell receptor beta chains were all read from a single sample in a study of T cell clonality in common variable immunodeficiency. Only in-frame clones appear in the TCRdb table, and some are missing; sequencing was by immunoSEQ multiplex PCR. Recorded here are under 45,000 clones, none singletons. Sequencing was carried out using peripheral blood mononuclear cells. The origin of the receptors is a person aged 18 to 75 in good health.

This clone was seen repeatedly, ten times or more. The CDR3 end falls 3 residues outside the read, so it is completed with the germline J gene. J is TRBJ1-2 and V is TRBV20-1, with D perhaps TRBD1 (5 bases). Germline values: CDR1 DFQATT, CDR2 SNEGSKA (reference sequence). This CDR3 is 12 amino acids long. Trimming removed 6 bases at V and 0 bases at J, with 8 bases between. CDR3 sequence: CSAGGANYGYTF. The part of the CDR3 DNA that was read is TGCAGTGCGGGGGGGGCTAACTATGGC.

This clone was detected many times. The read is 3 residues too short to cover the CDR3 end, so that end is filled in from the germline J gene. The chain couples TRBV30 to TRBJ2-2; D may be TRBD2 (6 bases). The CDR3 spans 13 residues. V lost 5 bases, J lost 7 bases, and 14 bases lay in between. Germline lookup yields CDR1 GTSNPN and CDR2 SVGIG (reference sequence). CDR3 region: CAWGGLSGGELFF. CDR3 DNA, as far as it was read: TGTGCCTGGGGGGGACTGAGCGGCGGGGAG.

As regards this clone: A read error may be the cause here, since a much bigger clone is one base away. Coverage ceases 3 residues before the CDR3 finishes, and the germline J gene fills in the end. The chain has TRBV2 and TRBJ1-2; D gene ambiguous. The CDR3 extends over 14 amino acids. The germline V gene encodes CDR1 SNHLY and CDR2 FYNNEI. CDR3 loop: CASSGSSGKDTYTF. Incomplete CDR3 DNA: TGTGCCAGCAGTGGTTCTAGCGGGAAAGATACG.

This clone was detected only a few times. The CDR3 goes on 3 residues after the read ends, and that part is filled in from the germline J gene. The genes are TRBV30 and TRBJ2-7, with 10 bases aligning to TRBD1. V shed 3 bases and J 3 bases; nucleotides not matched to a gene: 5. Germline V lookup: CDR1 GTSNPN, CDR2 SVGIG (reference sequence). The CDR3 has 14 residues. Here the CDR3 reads CAWSPGTGDYEQYF. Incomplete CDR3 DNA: TGTGCCTGGAGCCCCGGGACAGGGGACTACGAG.

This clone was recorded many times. This CDR3 reads CASSLTGPRQPQHF. The part of the CDR3 DNA that was read is TGTGCCAGCAGCCTAACAGGGCCACGGCAGCCC. This sequence joins TRBV7-8 and TRBJ1-5; D might be TRBD1 (6 bases). The CDR3 end is not reached by the read, which stops 3 residues before it; the germline J gene fills it in. Germline V gene data show CDR1 as SGHVS and CDR2 as FQNEAQ. The V gene lost 5 bases and the J gene lost 7 bases, with 15 bases spanning the gap. This CDR3 is built from 14 residues.

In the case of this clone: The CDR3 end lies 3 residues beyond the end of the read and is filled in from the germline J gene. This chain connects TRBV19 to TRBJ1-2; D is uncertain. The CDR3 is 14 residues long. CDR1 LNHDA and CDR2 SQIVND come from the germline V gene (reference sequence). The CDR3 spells CASADRVSSYDYTF. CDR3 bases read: TGTGCCAGCGCTGATCGGGTTAGCTCCTACGAC.

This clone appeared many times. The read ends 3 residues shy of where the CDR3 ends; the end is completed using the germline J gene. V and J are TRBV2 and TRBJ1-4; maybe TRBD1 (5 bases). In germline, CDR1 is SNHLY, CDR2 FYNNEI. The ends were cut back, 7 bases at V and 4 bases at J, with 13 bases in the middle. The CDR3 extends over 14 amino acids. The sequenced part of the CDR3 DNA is TGTGCCAGCAAGAGGGAACAGGATAATGAAAAA. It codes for CASKREQDNEK. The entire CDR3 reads CASKREQDNEKLFF.

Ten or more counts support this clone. The sequenced part of the CDR3 DNA is TGCGCCAGCAGCTTGGTAAGACAGGGCACAGATACG. This sequence encodes CASSLVRQGTDT. The entire CDR3 sequence reads CASSLVRQGTDTQYF. This chain connects TRBV5-1 to TRBJ2-3; D may be TRBD1 (6 bases). The read ends 3 residues early relative to the CDR3; the germline J gene fills the gap. CDR1 and CDR2 (germline): SGHRS, YFSETQ. Trimming pared 0 bases from V and 1 base from J, leaving 9 bases between. The CDR3 runs 15 residues.

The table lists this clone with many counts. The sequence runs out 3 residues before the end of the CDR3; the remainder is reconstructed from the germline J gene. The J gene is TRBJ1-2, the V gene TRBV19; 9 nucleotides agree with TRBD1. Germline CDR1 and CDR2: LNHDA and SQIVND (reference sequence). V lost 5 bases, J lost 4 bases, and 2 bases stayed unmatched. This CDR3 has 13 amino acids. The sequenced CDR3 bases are TGTGCCAGTAGTCCGGGACAGGGCTATGGC. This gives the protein CASSPGQGYG. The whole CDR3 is CASSPGQGYGYTF.

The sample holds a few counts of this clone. The CDR3 region is CASSSRTDSYDYTF. The part of the CDR3 DNA that was read is TGTGCCAGCTCATCTCGGACGGACTCCTACGAC. The chain is built from TRBV18 and TRBJ1-2; D ambiguous. The CDR3 extends 3 residues past the end of the read, so its final part is completed from the germline J gene. Germline lookup yields CDR1 KGHSH and CDR2 LQKENI. This CDR3 has 14 amino acids.

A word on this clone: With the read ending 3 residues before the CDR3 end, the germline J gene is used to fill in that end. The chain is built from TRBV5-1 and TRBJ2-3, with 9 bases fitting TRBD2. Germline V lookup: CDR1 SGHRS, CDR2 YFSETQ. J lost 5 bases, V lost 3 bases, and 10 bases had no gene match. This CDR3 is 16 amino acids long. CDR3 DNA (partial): TGCGCCAGCAGCTCCGCTAGCGGGACCGCGGGAGATACG. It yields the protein CASSSASGTAGDT. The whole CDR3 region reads CASSSASGTAGDTQYF.

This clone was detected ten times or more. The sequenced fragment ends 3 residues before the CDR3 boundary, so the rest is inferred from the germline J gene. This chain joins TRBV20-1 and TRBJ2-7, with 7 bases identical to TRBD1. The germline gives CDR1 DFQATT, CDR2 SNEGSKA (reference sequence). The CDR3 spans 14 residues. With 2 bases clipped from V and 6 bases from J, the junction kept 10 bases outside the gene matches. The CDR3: CSARSSGTATEQYF. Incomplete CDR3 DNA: TGCAGTGCTAGATCCTCAGGGACAGCGACCGAG.

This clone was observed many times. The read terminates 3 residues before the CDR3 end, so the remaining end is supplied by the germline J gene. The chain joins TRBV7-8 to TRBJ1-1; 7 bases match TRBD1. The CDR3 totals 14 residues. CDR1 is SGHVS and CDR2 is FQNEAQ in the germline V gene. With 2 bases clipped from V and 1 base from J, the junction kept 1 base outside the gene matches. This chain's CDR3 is CASSLRQGNTEAFF. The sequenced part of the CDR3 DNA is TGTGCCAGCAGCTTAAGACAGGGGAACACTGAA.

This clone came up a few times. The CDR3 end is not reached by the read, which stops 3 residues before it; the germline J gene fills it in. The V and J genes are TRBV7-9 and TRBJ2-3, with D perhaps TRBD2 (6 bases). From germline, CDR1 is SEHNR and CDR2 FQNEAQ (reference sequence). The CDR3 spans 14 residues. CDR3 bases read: TGTGCCAGCAGCTTAGGAGGGCGGGAAGAGACG. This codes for CASSLGGREET. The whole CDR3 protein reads CASSLGGREETQYF.

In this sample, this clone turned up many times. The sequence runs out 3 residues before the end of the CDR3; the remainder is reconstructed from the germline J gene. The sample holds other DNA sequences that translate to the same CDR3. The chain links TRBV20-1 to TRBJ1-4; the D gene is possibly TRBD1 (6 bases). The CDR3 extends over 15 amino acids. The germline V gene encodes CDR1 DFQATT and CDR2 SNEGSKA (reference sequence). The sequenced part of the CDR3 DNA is TGCAGTGCTAGGGACCGGACAGCCTATAATTCACCA. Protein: CSARDRTAYNSP. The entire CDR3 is CSARDRTAYNSPLFF.

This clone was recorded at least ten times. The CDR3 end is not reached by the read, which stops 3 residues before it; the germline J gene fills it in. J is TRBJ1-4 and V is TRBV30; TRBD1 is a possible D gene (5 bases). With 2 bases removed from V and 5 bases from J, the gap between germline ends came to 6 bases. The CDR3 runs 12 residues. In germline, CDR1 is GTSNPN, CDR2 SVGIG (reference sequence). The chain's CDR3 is CAWSKGNEKLFF. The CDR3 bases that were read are TGTGCCTGGAGTAAGGGGAATGAAAAA.

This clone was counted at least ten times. The CDR3 bases that were read are TGTGCCATCAGTGAGTCGACAGGGACCACTGAA. This codes for CAISESTGTTE. In full, the CDR3 reads CAISESTGTTEAFF. The chain combines TRBV10-3 with TRBJ1-1; TRBD1 matches at 7 bases. Read sequence stops 3 residues before the CDR3 end, and the germline J gene provides the missing end. Germline loops: CDR1 ENHRY, CDR2 SYGVKD. The V segment lost 0 bases and the J segment 4 bases; nucleotides outside the gene matches: 2. The length of the CDR3 is 14 residues.

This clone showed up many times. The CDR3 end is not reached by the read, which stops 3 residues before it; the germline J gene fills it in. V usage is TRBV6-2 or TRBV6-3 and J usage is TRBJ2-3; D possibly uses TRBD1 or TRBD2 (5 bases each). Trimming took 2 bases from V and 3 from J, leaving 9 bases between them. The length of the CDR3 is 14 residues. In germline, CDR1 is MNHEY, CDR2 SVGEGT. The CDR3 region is CASSYVEGTDTQYF. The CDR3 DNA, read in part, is TGTGCCAGCAGTTACGTCGAGGGGACAGATACG.

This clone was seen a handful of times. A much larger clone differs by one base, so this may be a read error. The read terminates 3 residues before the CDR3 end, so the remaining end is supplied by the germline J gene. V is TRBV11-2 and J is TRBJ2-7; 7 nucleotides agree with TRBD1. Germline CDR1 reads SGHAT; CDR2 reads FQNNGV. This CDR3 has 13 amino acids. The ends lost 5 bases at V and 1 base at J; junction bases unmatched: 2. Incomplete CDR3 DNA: TGTGCCAGCAGCCGGGACAGATCCTACGAG. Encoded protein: CASSRDRSYE. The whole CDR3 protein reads CASSRDRSYEQYF.

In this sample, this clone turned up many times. CDR3 in amino acids: CASSLAGTYTDTQYF. The CDR3 DNA, read in part, is TGTGCCAGCAGCTTAGCAGGGACTTACACAGATACG. The V call is TRBV7-2, the J call TRBJ2-3, with TRBD2 as a possible D gene (6 bases). Sequencing ends 3 residues short of the CDR3 end; the germline J gene provides the rest. Per the germline V gene, CDR1 is SGHTA and CDR2 is FQGNSA. V lost 0 bases to trimming and J lost 2 bases, with 9 bases between them. This CDR3 contains 15 residues.

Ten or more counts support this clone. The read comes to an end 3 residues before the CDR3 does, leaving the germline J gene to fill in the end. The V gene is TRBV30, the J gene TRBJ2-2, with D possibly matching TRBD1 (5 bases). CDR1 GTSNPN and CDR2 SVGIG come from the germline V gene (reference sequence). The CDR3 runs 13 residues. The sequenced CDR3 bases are TGTGCAACCGACAGTGTATGGGCCAACGTG. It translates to CATDSVWANV. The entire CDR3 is CATDSVWANVLFF.

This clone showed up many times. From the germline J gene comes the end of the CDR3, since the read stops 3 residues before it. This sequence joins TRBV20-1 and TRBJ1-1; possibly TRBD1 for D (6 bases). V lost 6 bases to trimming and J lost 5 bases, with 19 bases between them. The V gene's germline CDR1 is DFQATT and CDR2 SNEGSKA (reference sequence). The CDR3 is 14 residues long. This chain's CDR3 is CSADVTGRETEAFF. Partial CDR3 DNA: TGCAGTGCGGATGTAACAGGGCGGGAGACTGAA.

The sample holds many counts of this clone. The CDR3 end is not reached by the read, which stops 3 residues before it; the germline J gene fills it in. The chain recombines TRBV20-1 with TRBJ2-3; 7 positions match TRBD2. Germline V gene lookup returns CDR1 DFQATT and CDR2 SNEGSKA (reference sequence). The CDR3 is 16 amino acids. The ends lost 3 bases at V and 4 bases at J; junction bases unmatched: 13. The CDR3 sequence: CSARDPKRDPPDTQYF. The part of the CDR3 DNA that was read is TGCAGTGCTAGGGATCCCAAGCGGGACCCCCCAGATACG.

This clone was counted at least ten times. The CDR3 DNA, read in part, is TGCAGCGTTGTTGCGGGACAGGGATCCCTCTCTGGGGCCAACGTC. Residues: CSVVAGQGSLSGANV. The full CDR3 is CSVVAGQGSLSGANVLTF. This chain links TRBV29-1 with TRBJ2-6; TRBD1 agrees at 9 bases. The read is 3 residues too short to cover the CDR3 end, so that end is filled in from the germline J gene. Germline V gene data show CDR1 as SQVTM and CDR2 as ANQGSEA. V was pared by 4 bases and J by 0 bases, with 10 bases of the junction left unmatched. The CDR3 has 18 amino acids.

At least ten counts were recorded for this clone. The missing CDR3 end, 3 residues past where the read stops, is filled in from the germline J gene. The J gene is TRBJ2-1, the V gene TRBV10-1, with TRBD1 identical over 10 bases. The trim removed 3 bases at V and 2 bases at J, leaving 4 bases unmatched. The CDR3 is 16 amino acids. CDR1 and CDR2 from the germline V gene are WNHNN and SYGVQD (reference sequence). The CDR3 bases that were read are TGCGCCAGCAGTGACCGCGGGACAGGGGCCTACAATGAG. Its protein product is CASSDRGTGAYNE. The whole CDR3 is CASSDRGTGAYNEQFF.

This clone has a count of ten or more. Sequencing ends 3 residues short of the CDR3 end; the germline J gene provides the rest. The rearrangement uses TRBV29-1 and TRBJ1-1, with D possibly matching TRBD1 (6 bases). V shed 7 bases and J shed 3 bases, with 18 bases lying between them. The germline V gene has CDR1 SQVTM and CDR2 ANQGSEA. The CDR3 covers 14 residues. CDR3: CSGFPGAMDTEAFF. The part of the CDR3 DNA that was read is TGCAGCGGCTTCCCAGGGGCCATGGACACTGAA.

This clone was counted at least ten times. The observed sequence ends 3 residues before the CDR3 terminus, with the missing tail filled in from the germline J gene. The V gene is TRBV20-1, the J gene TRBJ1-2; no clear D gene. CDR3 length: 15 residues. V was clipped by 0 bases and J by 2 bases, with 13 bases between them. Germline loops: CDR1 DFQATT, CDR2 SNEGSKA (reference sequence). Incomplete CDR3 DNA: TGCAGTGCTAGAGAGGCGGCCTTCTCCAACTATGGC. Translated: CSAREAAFSNYG. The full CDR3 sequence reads CSAREAAFSNYGYTF.

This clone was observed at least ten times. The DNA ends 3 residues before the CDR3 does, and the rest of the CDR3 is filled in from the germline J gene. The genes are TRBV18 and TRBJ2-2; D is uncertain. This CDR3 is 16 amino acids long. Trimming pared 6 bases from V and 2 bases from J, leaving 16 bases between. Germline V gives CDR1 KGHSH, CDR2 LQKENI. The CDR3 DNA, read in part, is TGTGCCAGCTCTCTTCCCGGCAGGAAAAACACCGGGGAG. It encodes CASSLPGRKNTGE. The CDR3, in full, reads CASSLPGRKNTGELFF.

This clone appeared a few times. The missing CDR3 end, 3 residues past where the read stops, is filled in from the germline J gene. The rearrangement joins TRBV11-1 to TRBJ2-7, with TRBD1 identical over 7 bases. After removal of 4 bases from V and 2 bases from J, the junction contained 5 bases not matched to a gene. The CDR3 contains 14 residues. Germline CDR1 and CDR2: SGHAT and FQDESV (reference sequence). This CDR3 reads CASSSTGNPYEQYF. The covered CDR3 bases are TGTGCCAGCAGCTCGACAGGGAATCCCTACGAG.

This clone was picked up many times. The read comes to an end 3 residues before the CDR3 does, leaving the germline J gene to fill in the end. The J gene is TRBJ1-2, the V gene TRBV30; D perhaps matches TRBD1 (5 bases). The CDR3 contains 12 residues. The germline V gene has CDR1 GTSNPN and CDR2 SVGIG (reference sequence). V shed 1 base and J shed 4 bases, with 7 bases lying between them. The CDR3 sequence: CAWSGGGYGYTF. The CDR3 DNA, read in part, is TGTGCCTGGAGTGGGGGGGGCTATGGC.

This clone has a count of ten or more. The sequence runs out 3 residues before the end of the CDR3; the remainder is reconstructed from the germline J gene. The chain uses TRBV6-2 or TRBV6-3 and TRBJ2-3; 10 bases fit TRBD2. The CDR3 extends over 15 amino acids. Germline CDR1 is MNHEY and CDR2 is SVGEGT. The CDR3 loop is CASSSETSGRETQYF. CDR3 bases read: TGTGCCAGCAGTTCGGAGACTAGCGGGCGAGAGACG.

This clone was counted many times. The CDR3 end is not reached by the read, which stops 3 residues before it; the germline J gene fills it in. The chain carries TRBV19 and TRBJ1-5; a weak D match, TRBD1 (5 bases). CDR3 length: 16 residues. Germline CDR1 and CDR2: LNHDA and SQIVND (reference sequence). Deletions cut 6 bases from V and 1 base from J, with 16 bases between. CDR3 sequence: CASSRQGAKSNQPQHF. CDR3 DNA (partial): TGTGCCAGTAGCCGTCAGGGCGCGAAGAGCAATCAGCCC. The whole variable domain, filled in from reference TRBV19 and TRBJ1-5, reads DGGITQSPKYLFRKEGQNVTLSCEQNLNHDAMYWYRQDPGQGLRLIYYSQIVNDFQKGDIAEGYSVSREKKESFPLTVTSAQKNPTAFYLCASSRQGAKSNQPQHFGDGTRLSIL.